Shown below are 13 T cell receptor beta chains from a single sample sequenced in a study of blood T cell repertoires in COVID-19. This table comes from immunoSEQ multiplex PCR, and its TCRdb copy is limited to in-frame clones, with some not included. The data show around 300,000 clones, with 80% to 90% seen just once and about 2.2% held by the top ten. The sample was PBMCs or T cells enriched from blood (not recorded which). The receptors shown here come from a woman aged 18-30 years who had recovered from COVID-19.

The rearrangement joins TRBV4-1 to TRBJ2-7; 12 bases map to TRBD2. J lost 2 bases, V lost 4 bases, and 3 bases had no gene match. Per germline, CDR1 MGHRA and CDR2 YSYEKL. This CDR3 has 15 amino acids. CDR3 sequence reads: CASSLLAGGPYEQYF. The CDR3 DNA is TGCGCCAGCAGCCTACTAGCGGGGGGCCCCTACGAGCAGTACTTC.

This clone was found a few times. The J gene is TRBJ2-1, the V gene TRBV28; 9 bases are shared with TRBD1. V shed 9 bases, J shed 0 bases, and the junction held 6 bases outside the gene matches. This CDR3 is built from 15 residues. Germline CDR1 and CDR2: MDHEN and SYDVKM. Written as DNA, the CDR3 is TGTGCCAGAAACCGGGACAGGGCCTCCTACAATGAGCAGTTCTTC. Protein product: CARNRDRASYNEQFF. The entire variable domain, with the rest obtained from reference TRBV28 and TRBJ2-1, is as follows: DVKVTQSSRYLVKRTGEKVFLECVQDMDHENMFWYRQDPGLGLRLIYFSYDVKMKEKGDIPEGYSVSREKKERFSLILESASTNQTSMYLCARNRDRASYNEQFFGPGTRLTVL.

The genes are TRBV6-5 and TRBJ2-7; perhaps TRBD2 as D (5 bases). V lost 2 bases, J lost 4 bases, and 15 bases lay in between. Germline V lookup: CDR1 MNHEY, CDR2 SVGAGI. This CDR3 has 15 amino acids. The CDR3 DNA is TGTGCCAGCAGTTACGTATCGGGGATAGGGTACGAGCAGTACTTC. Protein: CASSYVSGIGYEQYF.

The rearrangement uses TRBV10-3 and TRBJ1-4; TRBD1 is a possible D gene (5 bases). V was clipped by 6 bases and J by 8 bases, with 7 bases between them. CDR1 and CDR2 from the germline V gene are ENHRY and SYGVKD. CDR3 length: 11 residues. The CDR3 nucleotides read TGTGCCATCAGCCCAGGGGAAAAACTGTTTTTT. It encodes CAISPGEKLFF.

The chain joins TRBV27 to TRBJ1-1; weak D call: TRBD1 (5 bases). Germline CDR1 reads MNHEY; CDR2 reads SMNVEV (reference sequence). The CDR3 has 14 amino acids. V gave up 5 bases and J gave up 3 bases, with 13 bases separating them. In DNA form, the CDR3 reads TGTGCCAGCAGTCCATCCCGACAGTACACTGAAGCTTTCTTT. It translates to CASSPSRQYTEAFF.

The count of this clone is one. This chain links TRBV19 with TRBJ1-5, with 11 positions matching TRBD1. CDR1 is LNHDA, CDR2 SQIVND, per germline (reference sequence). Unmatched junction bases numbered 5, after V lost 10 bases and J lost 6 bases. The CDR3 extends over 13 amino acids. CDR3 residues: CATGQGAGQPQHF. CDR3 bases: TGTGCCACCGGACAGGGGGCAGGTCAGCCCCAGCATTTT.

This rearrangement joins TRBV5-5 to TRBJ1-4; 7 positions match TRBD1. V lost 4 bases and J lost 5; bases outside the gene matches: 8. Per germline, CDR1 SGHKS and CDR2 YYEKEE (reference sequence). The CDR3 sequence is 15 residues long. This CDR3 reads CASSPTGLWNEKLFF. CDR3 coding DNA: TGTGCCAGCAGCCCGACAGGGTTATGGAATGAAAAACTGTTTTTT. The full variable domain, completed using reference TRBV5-5 and TRBJ1-4, is DAGVTQSPTHLIKTRGQQVTLRCSPISGHKSVSWYQQVLGQGPQFIFQYYEKEERGRGNFPDRFSARQFPNYSSELNVNALLLGDSALYLCASSPTGLWNEKLFFGSGTQLSVL.

V and J are TRBV18 and TRBJ2-7; TRBD2 matches at 8 bases. This CDR3 spans 15 amino acids. The germline CDR1 and CDR2 sequences are KGHSH and LQKENI. The V and J ends lost 4 bases and 5 bases, in that order; junction bases with no gene match: 10. This CDR3 is CASSLVAGFEDEQYF. CDR3 bases: TGTGCCAGCTCACTCGTAGCGGGGTTCGAAGACGAGCAGTACTTC.

This chain connects TRBV10-3 to TRBJ1-4, with TRBD1 matching 8 bases. V was pared by 10 bases and J by 6 bases, with 10 bases of the junction left unmatched. The CDR3 has 14 amino acids. In germline, CDR1 is ENHRY, CDR2 SYGVKD. This CDR3 reads CATQDRVWDEKLFF. The CDR3 region has the DNA TGTGCCACGCAGGACAGGGTGTGGGATGAAAAACTGTTTTTT.

The chain's CDR3 is CASSWATGELFF. The CDR3 DNA reads TGTGCCAGTAGTTGGGCCACCGGGGAGCTGTTTTTT. The chain links TRBV19 to TRBJ2-2; D call uncertain. Germline CDR1 LNHDA, CDR2 SQIVND (reference sequence). The V end was cut by 5 bases, the J end by 4 bases, with 5 bases between. The CDR3 has 12 amino acids.

This clone was observed once. V is TRBV5-6 and J is TRBJ2-3; TRBD2 matches 13 bases. The CDR3 loop spans 17 amino acids. V lost 3 bases, J lost 1 base, and 5 bases stayed unmatched. The germline gives CDR1 SGHDT, CDR2 YYEEEE. In DNA, the CDR3 is TGTGCCAGCAGCTGGGGACTAGCGGGGAGGGGCACAGATACGCAGTATTTT. This translates into CASSWGLAGRGTDTQYF.

The chain employs TRBV10-3 and TRBJ1-2; 7 bases match TRBD1. The CDR3 is made up of 17 amino acids. Germline assignment: CDR1 ENHRY and CDR2 SYGVKD. V dropped 0 bases and J dropped 8; count of bases not matched to a gene: 15. The CDR3 sequence is CAISESSGPGGKGGYTF. In nucleotides, the CDR3 is TGTGCCATCAGTGAGTCGAGTGGTCCAGGGGGAAAGGGAGGCTACACCTTC.

The gene calls are TRBV27 and TRBJ2-3; 7 bases fit TRBD1. CDR1 is MNHEY, CDR2 SMNVEV, per germline (reference sequence). The ends lost 6 bases at V and 0 bases at J; junction bases unmatched: 9. The CDR3 covers 16 residues. CDR3 in amino acids: CASSRGRGLSTDTQYF. In DNA form, the CDR3 reads TGTGCCAGCAGCCGAGGTAGGGGGCTAAGCACAGATACGCAGTATTTT.